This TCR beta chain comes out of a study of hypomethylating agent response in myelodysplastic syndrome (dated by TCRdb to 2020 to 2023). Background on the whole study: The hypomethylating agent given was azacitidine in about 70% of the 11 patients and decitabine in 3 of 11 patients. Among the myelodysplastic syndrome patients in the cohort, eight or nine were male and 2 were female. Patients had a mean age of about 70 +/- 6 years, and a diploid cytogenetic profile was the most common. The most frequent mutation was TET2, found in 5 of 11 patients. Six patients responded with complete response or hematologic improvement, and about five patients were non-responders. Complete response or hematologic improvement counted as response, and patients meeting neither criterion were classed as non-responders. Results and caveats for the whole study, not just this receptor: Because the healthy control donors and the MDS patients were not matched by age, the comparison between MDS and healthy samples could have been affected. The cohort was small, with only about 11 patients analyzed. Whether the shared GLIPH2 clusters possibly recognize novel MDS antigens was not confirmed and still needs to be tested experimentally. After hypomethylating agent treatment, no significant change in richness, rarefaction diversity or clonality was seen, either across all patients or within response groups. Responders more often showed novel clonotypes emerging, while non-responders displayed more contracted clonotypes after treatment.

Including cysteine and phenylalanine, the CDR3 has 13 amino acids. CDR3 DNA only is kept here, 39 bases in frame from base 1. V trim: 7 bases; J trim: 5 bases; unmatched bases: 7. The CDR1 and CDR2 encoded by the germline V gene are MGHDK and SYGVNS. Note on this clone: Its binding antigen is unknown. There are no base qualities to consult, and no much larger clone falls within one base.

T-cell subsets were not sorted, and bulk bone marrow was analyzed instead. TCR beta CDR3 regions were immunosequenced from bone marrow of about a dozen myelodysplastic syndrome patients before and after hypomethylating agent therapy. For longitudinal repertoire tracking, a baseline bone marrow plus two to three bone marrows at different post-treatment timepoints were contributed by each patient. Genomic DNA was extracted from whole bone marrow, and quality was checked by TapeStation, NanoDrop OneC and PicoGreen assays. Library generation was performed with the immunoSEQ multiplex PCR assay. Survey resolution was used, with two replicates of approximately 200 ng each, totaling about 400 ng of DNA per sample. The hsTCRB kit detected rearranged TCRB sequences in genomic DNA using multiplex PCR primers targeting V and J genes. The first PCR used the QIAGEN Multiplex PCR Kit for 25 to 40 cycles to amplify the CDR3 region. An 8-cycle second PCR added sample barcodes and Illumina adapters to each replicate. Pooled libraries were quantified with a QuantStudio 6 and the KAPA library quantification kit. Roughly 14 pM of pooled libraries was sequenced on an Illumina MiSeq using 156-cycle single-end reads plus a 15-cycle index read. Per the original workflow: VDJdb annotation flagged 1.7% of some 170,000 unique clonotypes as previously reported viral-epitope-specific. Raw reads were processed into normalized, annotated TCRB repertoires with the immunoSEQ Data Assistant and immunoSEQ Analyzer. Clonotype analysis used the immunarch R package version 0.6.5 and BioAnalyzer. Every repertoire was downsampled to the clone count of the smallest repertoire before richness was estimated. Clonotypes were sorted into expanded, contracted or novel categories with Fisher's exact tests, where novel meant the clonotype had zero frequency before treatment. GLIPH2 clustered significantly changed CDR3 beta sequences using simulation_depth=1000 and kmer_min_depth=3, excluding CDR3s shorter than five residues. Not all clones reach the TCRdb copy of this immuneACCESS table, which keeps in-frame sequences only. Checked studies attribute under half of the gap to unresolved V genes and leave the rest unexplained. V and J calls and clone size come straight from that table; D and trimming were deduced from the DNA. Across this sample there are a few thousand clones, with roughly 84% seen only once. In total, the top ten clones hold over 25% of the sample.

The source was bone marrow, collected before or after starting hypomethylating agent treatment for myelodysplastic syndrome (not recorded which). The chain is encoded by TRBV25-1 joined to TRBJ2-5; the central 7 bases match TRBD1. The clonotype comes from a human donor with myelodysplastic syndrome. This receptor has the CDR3 CASKAGGRETQYF. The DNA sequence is TGTGCCAGCAAGGCAGGGGGACGGGAGACCCAGTACTTC.